The subject of this entry is one T cell receptor (beta chain). The sample is drawn from a study of blood T cell repertoires in COVID-19. Study in general: Material from acute and convalescent COVID-19 was sourced from the United States, Italy and Spain. From T cells, B-cell-depleted T cells, or PBMCs came the material, which was cDNA or gDNA.

As handled by the study authors: Estimates of nucleated cell counts were drawn from the amplification of reference gene primers. This table comes from immunoSEQ multiplex PCR, and its TCRdb copy is limited to in-frame clones, with some not included. The V and J calls and clone size come from that table; D and trimming were worked out from the DNA. This sample has some 150,000 clones, with around four fifths found just once. Seattle's enrolled individuals joined amid active infection and were then monitored longitudinally. This CDR3 is built from 13 residues. Germline values: CDR1 GTSNPN, CDR2 SVGIG (reference sequence). The V end was cut by 0 bases, the J end by 7 bases, with 12 bases between.

This sequence was found in a woman aged 65 to 85 with COVID-19, enrolled during active disease. The V and J genes are TRBV30 and TRBJ1-1; D gene uncertain. Sequenced material: peripheral blood. For the CDR3, the DNA is TGTGCCTGGAGTGTCTCGGGTAAAGATGAAGCTTTCTTT. This codes for CAWSVSGKDEAFF. Complete variable domain (other parts from reference TRBV30 and TRBJ1-1): SQTIHQWPATLVQPVGSPLSLECTVEGTSNPNLYWYRQAAGRGLQLLFYSVGIGQISSEVPQNLSASRPQDRQFILSSKKLLLSDSGFYLCAWSVSGKDEAFFGQGTRLTVV.